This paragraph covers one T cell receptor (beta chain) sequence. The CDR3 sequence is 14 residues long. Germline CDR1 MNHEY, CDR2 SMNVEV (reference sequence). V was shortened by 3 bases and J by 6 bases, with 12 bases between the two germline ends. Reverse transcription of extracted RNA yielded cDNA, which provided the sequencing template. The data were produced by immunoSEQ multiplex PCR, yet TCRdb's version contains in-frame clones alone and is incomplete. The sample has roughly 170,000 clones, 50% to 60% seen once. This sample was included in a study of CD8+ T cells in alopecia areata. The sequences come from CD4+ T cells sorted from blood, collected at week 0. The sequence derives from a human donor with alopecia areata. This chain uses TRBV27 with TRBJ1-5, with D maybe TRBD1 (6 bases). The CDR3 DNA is TGTGCCAGCAGTTTTTATGGGGGCGGTCAGCCCCAGCATTTT. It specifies CASSFYGGGQPQHF.